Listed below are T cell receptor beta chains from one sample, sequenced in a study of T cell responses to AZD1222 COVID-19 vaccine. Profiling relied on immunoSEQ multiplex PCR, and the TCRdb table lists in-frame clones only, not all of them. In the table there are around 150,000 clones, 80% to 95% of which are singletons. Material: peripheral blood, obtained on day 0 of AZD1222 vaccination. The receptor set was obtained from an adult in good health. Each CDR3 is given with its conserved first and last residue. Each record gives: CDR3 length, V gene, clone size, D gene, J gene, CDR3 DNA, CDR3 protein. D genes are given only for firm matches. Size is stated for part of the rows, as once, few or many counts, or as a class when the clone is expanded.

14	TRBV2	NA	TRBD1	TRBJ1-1	TGTGCCAGCAGCCGGGGACAGGGGGCCTCTGAAGCTTTCTTT	CASSRGQGASEAFF
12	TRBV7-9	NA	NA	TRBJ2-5	TGTGCCAGCAGGGGGGTTCAAGAGACCCAGTACTTC	CASRGVQETQYF
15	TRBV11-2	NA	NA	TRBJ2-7	TGTGCCAGCAGCTCCCCTCGGGGGAGGCTCTACGAGCAGTACTTC	CASSSPRGRLYEQYF
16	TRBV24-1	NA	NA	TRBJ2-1	TGTGCCACCAGTGATATCAGGGGAAGCTCCTACAATGAGCAGTTCTTC	CATSDIRGSSYNEQFF
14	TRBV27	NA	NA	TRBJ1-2	TGTGCCAGCAGTTTCACGGCAGGGTACTATGGCTACACCTTC	CASSFTAGYYGYTF
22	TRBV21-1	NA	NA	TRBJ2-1	TGTGCCAGCAGCAAAGACTTCATCCAACTAGCGGGAGAGCATAATTACAACAATGAGCAGTTCTTC	CASSKDFIQLAGEHNYNNEQFF
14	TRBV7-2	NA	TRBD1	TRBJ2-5	TGTGCCAGCAGCCCGACAGGGACACAAGAGACCCAGTACTTC	CASSPTGTQETQYF
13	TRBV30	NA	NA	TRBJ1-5	TGTGCCTGGAGTGAGCAGGAAGGCCAGCCCCAGCATTTT	CAWSEQEGQPQHF
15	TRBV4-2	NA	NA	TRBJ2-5	TGTGCCAGCAGCCAATCCGGGACCGGGGGAGAGACCCAGTACTTC	CASSQSGTGGETQYF
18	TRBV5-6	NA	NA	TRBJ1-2	TGTGCCAGCAGCTCGCTTGGCCTGGGAGACGGGGATGACTATGGCTACACCTTC	CASSSLGLGDGDDYGYTF
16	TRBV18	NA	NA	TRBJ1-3	TGTGCCAGCTCACCACCGAGTTTCGATACTGGAAACACCATATATTTT	CASSPPSFDTGNTIYF
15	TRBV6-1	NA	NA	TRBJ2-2	TGTGCCAGCAGTGAAACCCCTGTTTACACCGGGGAGCTGTTTTTT	CASSETPVYTGELFF
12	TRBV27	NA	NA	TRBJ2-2	TGTGCCAGCAGTCCCGCCCGGCGGGAGCTGTTTTTT	CASSPARRELFF
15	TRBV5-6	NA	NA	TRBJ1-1	TGTGCCAGCAGCTTGACAGGACTTCGGGGAACTGAAGCTTTCTTT	CASSLTGLRGTEAFF
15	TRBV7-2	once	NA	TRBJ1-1	TGTGCCAGCAGCTTAGACGGATACCGGAACACTGAAGCTTTCTTT	CASSLDGYRNTEAFF
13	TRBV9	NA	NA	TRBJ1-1	TGTGCCAGCAGCGTAGCATCGGTTACTGAAGCTTTCTTT	CASSVASVTEAFF
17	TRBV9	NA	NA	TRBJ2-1	TGTGCCAGCAGCGCCCAGGGAGGGGGCTGGTCCTACAATGAGCAGTTCTTC	CASSAQGGGWSYNEQFF
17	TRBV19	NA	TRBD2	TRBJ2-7	TGTGCCAGTAGTATCGGGGTAGCGGGCCCAAGCTCCTACGAGCAGTACTTC	CASSIGVAGPSSYEQYF
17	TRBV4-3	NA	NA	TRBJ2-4	TGCGCCAGCAGCCAAGATTTGGTAGGGCGAGCCAAAAACATTCAGTACTTC	CASSQDLVGRAKNIQYF
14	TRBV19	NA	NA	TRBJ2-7	TGTGCCAGTAGTGGGCAGGGACAATTCTACGAGCAGTACTTC	CASSGQGQFYEQYF
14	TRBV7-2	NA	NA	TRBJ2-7	TGTGCCAGCAGCGGCGCGGTGGGGAACCACGAGCAGTACTTC	CASSGAVGNHEQYF
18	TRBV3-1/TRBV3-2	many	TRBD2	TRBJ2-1	TGTGCCAGCAGCCAAGAGACTAGCGGGGGGCTGGCCTACAATGAGCAGTTCTTC	CASSQETSGGLAYNEQFF
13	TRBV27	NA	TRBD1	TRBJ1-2	TGTGCCAGCAGTTCCGACAGGGCCTATGGCTACACCTTC	CASSSDRAYGYTF
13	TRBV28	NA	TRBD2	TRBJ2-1	TGTGCCAGCAGTGTGGGGGGGAACAATGAGCAGTTCTTC	CASSVGGNNEQFF
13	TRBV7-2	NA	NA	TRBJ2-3	TGTGCCAGCAGCTCTGTAGGACCAGATACGCAGTATTTT	CASSSVGPDTQYF
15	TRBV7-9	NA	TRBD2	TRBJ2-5	TGTGCCAGCAGCTCCTCCGGGACTACAAAAGAGACCCAGTACTTC	CASSSSGTTKETQYF